This T cell receptor (beta chain) was profiled in a study of T cell repertoires in cytomegalovirus infection. Study in general: Public TCR beta signatures indicated both CMV infection and matching HLA type.

CDR3 size: 17 residues. Trimming removed 8 bases from V and 5 bases from J, with 24 bases in between. This clonotype was seen repeatedly, ten times or more. Its target is unknown. TCRdb fed the reads into MiXCR, producing one record per CDR3 protein. The sample records fewer than 1,000,000 distinct CDR3 sequences, roughly 30% being singletons. The chain has TRBV12-3 or TRBV12-4 and TRBJ2-2; TRBD1 might be the D (6 bases). Sequencing used cultured CD8+ T cells from PBMCs, obtained from culture after CMV antigen stimulation. This receptor was taken from a human donor in good health (CMV status not recorded). Some clones in this sample may be carry-over from other donors' samples. CDR3 bases: TGTGCCAGCGGATACAACAGGGAAGAGACGGTAACCGGGGAGCTGTTTTTT. Its translation: CASGYNREETVTGELFF.